These 22 T cell receptor beta chains came from one sample sequenced in a study of blood T cell repertoires in COVID-19 (dated by TCRdb to about 2020). Library creation used the immunoSEQ multiplex PCR assay. The source is immuneACCESS, and TCRdb retained only in-frame sequences with V and J called. Part of the clones is not carried over; for the studies checked, unresolved V genes explain less than half of this, and the remainder is unexplained. The sample has 120,000 or so clones on record, almost 70% of them singletons. The ten top clones hold 2% to 2.5% of the sample. Material for sequencing was peripheral blood. The origin of the receptors is a woman between 70 and 85 years old with acute or convalescent COVID-19.

A few counts support this clone. The CDR3 nucleotides are TGTGCCTGGAGTGGGACAGGAGGTTACTATGGCTACACCTTC. Translation: CAWSGTGGYYGYTF. J is TRBJ1-2 and V is TRBV30, with TRBD1 matching over 7 bases. The CDR3 spans 14 residues. From germline, CDR1 is GTSNPN and CDR2 SVGIG (reference sequence). After removal of 1 base from V and 3 bases from J, the junction contained 5 bases not matched to a gene.

This clone was found a few times. The V call is TRBV7-6, the J call TRBJ2-1, with 12 bases matching TRBD2. Trimming removed 5 bases from V and 7 bases from J; junction bases left unmatched: 6. The CDR3 has 15 amino acids. Germline CDR1 is SGHVS and CDR2 is FNYEAQ. CDR3 loop: CASSGGGLAGNEQFF. CDR3 sequence (DNA): TGTGCCAGCAGCGGGGGAGGACTAGCGGGAAATGAGCAGTTCTTC.

This chain connects TRBV9 to TRBJ2-7; D remains ambiguous. Germline V lookup: CDR1 SGDLS, CDR2 YYNGEE. With 0 bases removed from V and 6 bases from J, the gap between germline ends came to 13 bases. CDR3 length: 14 amino acids. The CDR3 here is CASSVDGGPAEQYF. As DNA, the CDR3 is TGTGCCAGCAGCGTAGACGGCGGTCCGGCCGAGCAGTACTTC.

The V call is TRBV14, the J call TRBJ2-5; 7 bases line up with TRBD1. Germline lookup yields CDR1 SGHDN and CDR2 FVKESK. The CDR3 totals 16 residues. Losses at the gene ends were 2 bases for V and 2 bases for J; bases not matched to a gene: 8. This chain's CDR3 is CASSQPDREGQETQYF. The CDR3 DNA reads as TGTGCCAGCAGCCAACCAGACAGGGAAGGACAAGAGACCCAGTACTTC.

The V and J genes are TRBV28 and TRBJ2-2; 12 nucleotides align to TRBD2. The CDR3 has 19 amino acids. Trimming cost V 0 bases and J 3 bases; bases outside gene matches: 8. CDR1 is MDHEN and CDR2 is SYDVKM in the germline V gene. The CDR3 is CASSLWDLAGGPDTGELFF. In DNA, the CDR3 is TGTGCCAGCAGTTTATGGGATCTAGCGGGAGGGCCGGACACCGGGGAGCTGTTTTTT.

V gene TRBV5-4 combines with J gene TRBJ2-1; 10 positions agree with TRBD1. V was pared by 4 bases and J by 6 bases, with 10 bases of the junction left unmatched. The CDR3 runs 16 residues. Germline CDR1 and CDR2: SGHNT and YYREEE (reference sequence). The CDR3 spells CASSLGSGQGVNEQFF. CDR3 nucleotide sequence: TGTGCCAGCAGCCTAGGATCCGGACAGGGGGTCAATGAGCAGTTCTTC.

This clone was seen repeatedly, ten times or more. This chain links TRBV2 with TRBJ1-5; the D gene is possibly TRBD1 (6 bases). This CDR3 has 15 amino acids. Trimming shortened V by 4 bases and J by 7 bases, and 17 bases separated the two germline ends. Germline V gene data show CDR1 as SNHLY and CDR2 as FYNNEI. CDR3 sequence (DNA): TGTGCCAGCAGTGTCGAACAGGGTGGCGGACAGCCCCAGCATTTT. It yields the protein CASSVEQGGGQPQHF.

This chain uses TRBV25-1 with TRBJ2-1, with 15 bases matching TRBD2. Germline trimming cut 3 bases from V and 9 bases from J; bases unmatched to any gene: 9. The CDR3 has 17 amino acids. Germline CDR1 reads MGHDK; CDR2 reads SYGVNS. CDR3 nucleotides: TGTGCCAGCAGTGACCTCGGACTAGCGGGAGGGTTCGCTGAGCAGTTCTTC. Its translation: CASSDLGLAGGFAEQFF.

The chain recombines TRBV9 with TRBJ2-2; D not resolved. Trimming shortened V by 0 bases and J by 5 bases, and 8 bases separated the two germline ends. Germline V CDR1 and CDR2: SGDLS, YYNGEE. The CDR3 contains 14 residues. In nucleotides, the CDR3 is TGTGCCAGCAGCGTAGAGGCGGAGACCGGGGAGCTGTTTTTT. This encodes CASSVEAETGELFF.

This chain connects TRBV9 to TRBJ2-5; 7 nucleotides agree with TRBD1. CDR1 is SGDLS, CDR2 YYNGEE, per germline. CDR3 size: 15 residues. V dropped 5 bases and J dropped 5; count of bases not matched to a gene: 12. CDR3 amino acids: CASSLAGGKLETQYF. The CDR3, as DNA: TGTGCCAGCAGTCTAGCAGGGGGAAAATTGGAGACCCAGTACTTC.

This chain joins TRBV7-8 and TRBJ2-7, with TRBD1 as a possible D gene (5 bases). V lost 1 base and J 4 bases, leaving 8 bases between the germline ends. Germline-derived CDR1 and CDR2 are SGHVS and FQNEAQ. The CDR3 extends over 13 amino acids. The CDR3 spells CASSLGQRYEQYF. CDR3 sequence (DNA): TGTGCCAGCAGCTTAGGACAGAGATACGAGCAGTACTTC.

The V call is TRBV3-1 (or the pseudogene TRBV3-2), the J call TRBJ2-7; 8 bases align to TRBD1. The ends lost 4 bases at V and 2 bases at J; junction bases unmatched: 10. Germline loops: CDR1 LGHDT, CDR2 YNNKEL (reference sequence). This CDR3 region has 16 residues. CDR3 bases: TGTGCCAGCAGCCCCGCCCGAGGACAGGGCACCTACGAGCAGTACTTC. It is translated as CASSPARGQGTYEQYF.

The chain recombines TRBV7-9 with TRBJ1-1, with D possibly matching TRBD1 (6 bases). Germline lookup yields CDR1 SEHNR and CDR2 FQNEAQ (reference sequence). CDR3 length: 15 amino acids. V lost 5 bases, J lost 5 bases, and 18 bases lay in between. CDR3 region: CASSAPGGPGTEAFF. In DNA form, the CDR3 reads TGTGCCAGCAGCGCCCCCGGGGGGCCGGGGACTGAAGCTTTCTTT. The full variable domain, in which reference TRBV7-9 and TRBJ1-1 provide the parts outside the CDR3, is DTGVSQNPRHKITKRGQNVTFRCDPISEHNRLYWYRQTLGQGPEFLTYFQNEAQLEKSRLLSDRFSAERPKGSFSTLEIQRTEQGDSAMYLCASSAPGGPGTEAFFGQGTRLTVV.

A remark on this clone: An end of the junction does not agree with germline; a read error may underlie this. The J gene is TRBJ2-7, the V gene TRBV9; TRBD2 matches at 13 bases. This CDR3 has 12 residues. Germline CDR1 is SGDLS and CDR2 is YYNGEE. Here the CDR3 reads CASSVETSGRNF. The CDR3 nucleotides read TGTGCCAGCAGCGTAGAGACTAGCGGGAGGAACTTC.

The chain employs TRBV10-3 and TRBJ1-4; D not resolved. The length of the CDR3 is 14 residues. V dropped 3 bases and J dropped 11 bases, with 16 bases sitting between them. Germline-derived CDR1 and CDR2 are ENHRY and SYGVKD. The CDR3 protein is CAISEIGRVDKLFF. As DNA, the CDR3 is TGTGCCATCAGTGAAATTGGGCGGGTCGACAAACTGTTTTTT.

This clone was found a few times. The chain couples TRBV30 to TRBJ1-5; possible D gene TRBD1, 6 bases. Germline CDR1 GTSNPN, CDR2 SVGIG (reference sequence). The CDR3 has 13 residues. The V and J ends lost 2 bases and 4 bases respectively, with 9 bases between them. The chain's CDR3 is CAWSKQGNQPQHF. The CDR3 DNA sequence: TGTGCCTGGAGTAAACAGGGAAATCAGCCCCAGCATTTT.

V usage is TRBV19 and J usage is TRBJ1-2; a weak D match, TRBD1 (5 bases). Per germline, CDR1 LNHDA and CDR2 SQIVND (reference sequence). The length of the CDR3 is 15 residues. V gave up 0 bases and J gave up 8 bases, with 16 bases separating them. The CDR3 bases are TGTGCCAGTAGTATAGATCGTGGGGCAGGTTCCGGCTACACCTTC. Its protein product is CASSIDRGAGSGYTF.

J is TRBJ2-5 and V is TRBV30; 12 bases line up with TRBD2. CDR3 length equals 15 residues. CDR1 GTSNPN and CDR2 SVGIG come from the germline V gene (reference sequence). V lost 2 bases, J lost 1 base, and 2 bases stayed unmatched. CDR3 DNA: TGTGCCTGGAGTACGGGACTAGCGGGCCAAGAGACCCAGTACTTC. Translated: CAWSTGLAGQETQYF.

This rearrangement joins TRBV2 to TRBJ1-5; D call uncertain. The CDR3 spans 15 residues. The V end was cut by 7 bases, the J end by 3 bases, with 16 bases between. CDR1 and CDR2 from the germline V gene are SNHLY and FYNNEI. The CDR3 protein is CASMSRPGNNQPQHF. The CDR3 bases are TGTGCCAGCATGAGTCGACCGGGTAACAATCAGCCCCAGCATTTT.

V gene TRBV10-3 combines with J gene TRBJ1-1; 7 positions match TRBD1. V was pared by 6 bases and J by 2 bases, with 9 bases of the junction left unmatched. Germline V gene sequence: CDR1 ENHRY, CDR2 SYGVKD. The CDR3 spans 15 residues. CDR3 loop: CAIRETGTANTEAFF. CDR3 nucleotide sequence: TGTGCCATCAGGGAAACCGGGACAGCTAACACTGAAGCTTTCTTT.

The chain recombines TRBV11-1 with TRBJ2-3; the match to TRBD1 covers 7 bases. Germline CDR1 is SGHAT and CDR2 is FQDESV (reference sequence). Trimming took 8 bases from V and 11 from J; bases not matched to a gene: 10. The CDR3 is 12 amino acids. CDR3: CASLTPGQRQYF. For the CDR3, the DNA is TGTGCCAGCCTTACGCCGGGACAGAGGCAGTATTTT.

This chain's CDR3 is CASSLGTREQYF. CDR3 coding DNA: TGTGCCAGCAGCTTAGGGACACGTGAGCAGTACTTC. The V call is TRBV11-1, the J call TRBJ2-7; possible D gene TRBD1, 5 bases. This CDR3 contains 12 residues. The V end lost 1 base, the J end lost 7 bases, and 8 bases lay between the germline ends. Per the germline V gene, CDR1 is SGHAT and CDR2 is FQDESV (reference sequence).